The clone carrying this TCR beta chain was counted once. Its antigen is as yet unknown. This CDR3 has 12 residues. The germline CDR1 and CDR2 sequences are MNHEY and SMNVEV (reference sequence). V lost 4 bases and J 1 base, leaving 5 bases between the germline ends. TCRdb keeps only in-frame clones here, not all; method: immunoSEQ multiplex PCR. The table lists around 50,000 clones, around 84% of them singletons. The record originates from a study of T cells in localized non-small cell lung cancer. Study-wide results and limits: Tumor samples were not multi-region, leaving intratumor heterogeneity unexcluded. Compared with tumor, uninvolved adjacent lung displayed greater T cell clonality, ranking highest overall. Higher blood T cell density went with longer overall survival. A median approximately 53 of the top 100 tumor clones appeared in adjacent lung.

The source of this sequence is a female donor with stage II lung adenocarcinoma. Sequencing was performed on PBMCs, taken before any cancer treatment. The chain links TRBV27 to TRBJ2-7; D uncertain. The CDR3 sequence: CASSSLSYEQYF. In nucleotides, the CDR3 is TGTGCCAGCAGTTCTTTGTCCTACGAGCAGTACTTC.